This TCR beta chain is from a study of T-cell reconstitution after alpha-beta-depleted transplantation in children. Notes on the study in general: Hyperexpanded clones declined; after one year, newly produced T cells mostly supplied diversity.

The CDR3 is made up of 14 amino acids. Trimming took off 3 bases at V and 4 bases at J, with 14 bases between the two ends. Germline CDR1 SGHKS, CDR2 YYEKEE (reference sequence). This clonotype showed up just a few times. Its antigen is not identified. Preparation of the TCRbeta library used unique molecular identifiers. TCRdb redid the calling of the PCR reads with MiXCR, one entry per CDR3 protein. In the table there are 450,000 to 700,000 distinct CDR3 sequences, roughly 27% of which are singletons. This chain links TRBV5-5 with TRBJ2-7, with D unclear. The origin of this receptor is a boy under three years old with Wiskott-Aldrich syndrome, due to receive a stem cell transplant. The sequencing here drew on PBMCs, taken before TCRalphabeta/CD19-depleted stem cell transplant. CDR3 residues: CASSSSGEPYEQYF. The CDR3 coding sequence is TGTGCCAGCAGCTCCTCCGGAGAACCTTACGAGCAGTACTTC.